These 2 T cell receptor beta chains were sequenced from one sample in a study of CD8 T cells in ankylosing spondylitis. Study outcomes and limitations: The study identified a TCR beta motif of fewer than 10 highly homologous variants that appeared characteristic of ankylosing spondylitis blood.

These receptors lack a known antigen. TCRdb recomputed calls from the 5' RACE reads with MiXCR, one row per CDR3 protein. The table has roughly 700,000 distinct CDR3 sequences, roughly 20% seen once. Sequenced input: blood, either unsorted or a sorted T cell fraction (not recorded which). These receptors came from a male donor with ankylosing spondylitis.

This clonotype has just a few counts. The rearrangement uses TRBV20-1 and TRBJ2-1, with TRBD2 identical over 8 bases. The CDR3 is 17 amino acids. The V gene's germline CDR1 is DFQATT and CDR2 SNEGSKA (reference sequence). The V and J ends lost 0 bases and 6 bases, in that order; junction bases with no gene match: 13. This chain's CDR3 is CSARDRGGLGWPNEQFF. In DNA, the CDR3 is TGCAGTGCTAGAGATCGCGGGGGGCTGGGGTGGCCCAATGAGCAGTTCTTC.

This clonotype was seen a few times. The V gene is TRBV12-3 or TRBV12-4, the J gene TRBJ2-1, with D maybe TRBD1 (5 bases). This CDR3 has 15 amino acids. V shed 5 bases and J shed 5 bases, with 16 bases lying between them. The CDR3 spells CASSLWGPLNNEQFF. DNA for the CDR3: TGTGCCAGCAGTCTATGGGGCCCGCTAAACAATGAGCAGTTCTTC.